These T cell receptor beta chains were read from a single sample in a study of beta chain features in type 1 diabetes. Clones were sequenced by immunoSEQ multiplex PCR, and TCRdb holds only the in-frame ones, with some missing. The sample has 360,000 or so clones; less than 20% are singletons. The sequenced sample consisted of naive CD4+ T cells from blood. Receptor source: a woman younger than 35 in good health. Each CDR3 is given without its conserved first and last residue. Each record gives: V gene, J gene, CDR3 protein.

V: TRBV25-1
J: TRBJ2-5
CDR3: ASSPRGGGETQY

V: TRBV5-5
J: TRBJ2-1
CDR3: ASSQLGGSYNEQF

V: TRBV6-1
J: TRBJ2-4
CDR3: ASSEASGRALYIQY

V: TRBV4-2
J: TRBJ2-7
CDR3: ASSHVPEQY

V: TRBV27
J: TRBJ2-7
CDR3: ASSSPPRAGEQY

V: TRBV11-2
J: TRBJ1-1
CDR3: ASSGRQGSAEAF

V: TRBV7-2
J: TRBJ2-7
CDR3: ASSSQGYEQY

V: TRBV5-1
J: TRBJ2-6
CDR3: ASSWEGSGANVLT

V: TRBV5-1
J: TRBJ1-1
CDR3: ASSLGTGGTEAF

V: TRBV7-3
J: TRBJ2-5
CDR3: ASSLNAGRQETQY

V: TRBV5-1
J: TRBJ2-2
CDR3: ASRESPTTGELF

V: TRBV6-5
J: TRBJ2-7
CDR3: ASSYRVADAGEQY

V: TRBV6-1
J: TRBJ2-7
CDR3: ASSPIDRASYEQY

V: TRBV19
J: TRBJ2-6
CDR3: ASSRTAGANVLT

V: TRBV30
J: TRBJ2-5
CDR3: AWSVGSQQETQY

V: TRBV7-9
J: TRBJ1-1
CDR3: ASSLTGVDTEAF

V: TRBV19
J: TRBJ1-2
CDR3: ASSTPGGGENGYT

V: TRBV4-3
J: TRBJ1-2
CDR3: ASSGSREITYGYT

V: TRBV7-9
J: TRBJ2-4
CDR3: ASSRGGSGSKNIQY

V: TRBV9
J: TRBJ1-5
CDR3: ASSVDTGKGQPQH

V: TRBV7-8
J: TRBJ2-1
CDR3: ASIPTSGNYNEQF

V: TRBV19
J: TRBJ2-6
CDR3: ASSRDRNSGANVLT

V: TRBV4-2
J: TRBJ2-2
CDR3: ASSLAGELF

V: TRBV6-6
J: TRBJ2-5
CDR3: ASSPRLAGQETQY

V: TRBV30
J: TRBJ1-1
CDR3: ACGTGVRTEAF

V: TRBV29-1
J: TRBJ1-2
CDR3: SAAGRGYGYT

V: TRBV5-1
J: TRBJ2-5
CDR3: ASSLTSLETQY

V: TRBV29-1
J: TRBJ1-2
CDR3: SVVAGGYGYT

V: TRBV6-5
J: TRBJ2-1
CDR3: ASSFTLAGVYNEQF

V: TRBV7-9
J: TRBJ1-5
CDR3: ASSLSGNQPQH

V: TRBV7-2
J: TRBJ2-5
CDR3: ASSLRSRLAGMETQY

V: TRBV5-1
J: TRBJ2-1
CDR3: ASSLALAGGNEQF

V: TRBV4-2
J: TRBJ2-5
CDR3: ASSLRTRGNYVETQY

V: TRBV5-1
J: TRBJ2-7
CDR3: ASSLSLGQGRAYEQY

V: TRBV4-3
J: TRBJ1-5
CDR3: ASSQVLSNQPQH

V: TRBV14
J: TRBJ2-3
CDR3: ASSPARTEFTDTQY

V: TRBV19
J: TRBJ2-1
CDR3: ASSIGGGNEQF

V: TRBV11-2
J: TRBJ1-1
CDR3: ASSAQGSGNTEAF

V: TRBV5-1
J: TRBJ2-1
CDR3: ASSLELDYNEQF

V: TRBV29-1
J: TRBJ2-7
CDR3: SVEEQTSLSSYEQY

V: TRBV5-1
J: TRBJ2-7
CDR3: ASSIQGYEQY

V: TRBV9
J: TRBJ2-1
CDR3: ASSVLHSASGEQF

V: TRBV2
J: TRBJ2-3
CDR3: ASSGPGGGIITDTQY

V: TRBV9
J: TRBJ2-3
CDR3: ASSVGAAGTDTQY

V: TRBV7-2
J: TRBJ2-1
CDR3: ASSPSLAGANNEQF

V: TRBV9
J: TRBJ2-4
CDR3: ASSVTGKDIQY

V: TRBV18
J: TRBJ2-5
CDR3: ASSPTIFRPGTSKETQY

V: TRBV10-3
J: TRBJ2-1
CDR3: AISEGLARLQF

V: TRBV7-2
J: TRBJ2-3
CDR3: ASAAGLAPDTQY

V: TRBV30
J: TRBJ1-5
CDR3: AASFGGSYSNQPQH

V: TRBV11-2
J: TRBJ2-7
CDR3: ASSLEGLGYEQY

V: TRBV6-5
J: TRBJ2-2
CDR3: ASSLRAGELF

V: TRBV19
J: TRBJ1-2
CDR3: ASSSRDRGLVYYGYT

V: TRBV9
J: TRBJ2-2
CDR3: ASSPLAGNTGELF

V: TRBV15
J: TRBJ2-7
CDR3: ATSREGLAVGAHEQY

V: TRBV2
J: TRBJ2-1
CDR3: ASSIGESYNEQF

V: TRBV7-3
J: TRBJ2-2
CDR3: ASSPSSGGNTGELF